The 24 T cell receptor beta chains below all came from one sample that was sequenced in a study of T cell clonality in common variable immunodeficiency. Assay: immunoSEQ multiplex PCR; the TCRdb copy retains only in-frame clones and omits some. Sampling found 55,000 to 65,000 clones, none seen once. Sequencing was performed on peripheral blood mononuclear cells. Every receptor here comes from a person aged 18 to 70 in good health.

Ten or more counts support this clone. The chain's CDR3 is CASSLGTNYGYTF. The CDR3 DNA, read in part, is TGTGCCAGCAGCCTTGGCACCAACTATGGC. The rearrangement links TRBV25-1 to TRBJ1-2; D not certain. The sequence runs out 3 residues before the end of the CDR3; the remainder is reconstructed from the germline J gene. The length of the CDR3 is 13 residues. The ends were cut back, 6 bases at V and 2 bases at J, with 10 bases in the middle. Germline loops: CDR1 MGHDK, CDR2 SYGVNS.

With respect to this clone: Relative to the germline gene, one junction end is altered; a read error may explain this. The read ends 3 residues before the CDR3 terminus; that terminus is restored from the germline J gene. This chain connects TRBV7-9 to TRBJ2-7; TRBD2 aligns across 10 bases. Germline lookup yields CDR1 SEHNR and CDR2 FQNEAQ (reference sequence). This CDR3 region has 14 residues. CDR3 DNA, as far as it was read: TGTTCCAGCAGTCAAAGCGGGAGGGCCTACGAG. Translated: CSSSQSGRAYE. The entire CDR3 sequence reads CSSSQSGRAYEQYF.

This clone was detected many times. The read terminates 3 residues before the CDR3 end, so the remaining end is supplied by the germline J gene. This chain links TRBV18 with TRBJ1-1, with D tentatively TRBD1 (5 bases). Germline V gene data show CDR1 as KGHSH and CDR2 as LQKENI. The CDR3 runs to 12 residues. The sequenced CDR3 bases are TGTGCCAGCTCACCCCCAGGGCTGGAA. Encoded protein: CASSPPGLE. The whole CDR3 sequence is CASSPPGLEAFF.

This clone has at least ten counts. Sequencing ends 3 residues short of the CDR3 end; the germline J gene provides the rest. The gene calls are TRBV30 and TRBJ1-6, with D unresolved. This CDR3 region has 16 residues. Germline CDR1 reads GTSNPN; CDR2 reads SVGIG (reference sequence). The ends were cut back, 4 bases at V and 0 bases at J, with 13 bases in the middle. The CDR3 is CAWTFLRSSYNSPLHF. The CDR3 bases that were read are TGTGCCTGGACGTTTCTACGATCCTCCTATAATTCACCC.

The table lists this clone with many counts. The CDR3 end is not reached by the read, which stops 3 residues before it; the germline J gene fills it in. The chain is built from TRBV6-1 and TRBJ2-7; D ambiguous. Germline CDR1 reads MNHNS; CDR2 reads SASEGT. The CDR3 runs 18 residues. V lost 0 bases to trimming and J lost 0 bases, with 18 bases between them. The CDR3 DNA, read in part, is TGTGCCAGCAGTGAAGCTGATTGGATACTAACGTACTCCTACGAG. It codes for CASSEADWILTYSYE. The whole CDR3 sequence reads CASSEADWILTYSYEQYF.

This clone has ten or more counts. Read coverage stops 3 residues before the CDR3 terminus; the germline J gene supplies the remainder. The chain recombines TRBV7-2 with TRBJ2-1; no reliable D call. V dropped 1 base and J dropped 5 bases, with 6 bases sitting between them. The CDR3 spans 13 residues. Germline V lookup: CDR1 SGHTA, CDR2 FQGNSA. The sequenced CDR3 bases are TGTGCCAGCAGCTTAGGTAGAAACAATGAG. The encoded protein is CASSLGRNNE. The entire CDR3 protein reads CASSLGRNNEQFF.

In this sample, this clone turned up many times. The read falls 3 residues short of the CDR3 end, and the missing part is taken from the germline J gene. The genes are TRBV6-2 or TRBV6-3 and TRBJ2-3; D may be TRBD2 (5 bases). CDR3 length: 14 residues. Germline lookup yields CDR1 MNHEY and CDR2 SVGEGT. The V gene lost 2 bases and the J gene lost 1 base, with 7 bases spanning the gap. CDR3 loop: CASSYISGTDTQYF. Incomplete CDR3 DNA: TGTGCCAGCAGTTACATTAGCGGCACAGATACG.

At least ten counts were recorded for this clone. The junction shows a germline mismatch at one end, possibly a read error. Read sequence stops 3 residues before the CDR3 end, and the germline J gene provides the missing end. The chain employs TRBV4-2 and TRBJ2-1; 7 nucleotides line up with TRBD1. The germline CDR1 and CDR2 sequences are LGHNA and YNFKEQ. The CDR3 is 18 amino acids. Partial CDR3 DNA: TGCGCCAGCAGCCAAGATTCTCAGACCGGGACAGTTGCAAATGAG. Encoded protein: CASSQDSQTGTVANE. Given in full, the CDR3 is CASSQDSQTGTVANEQFF.

The sample holds many counts of this clone. The CDR3 is cut off 3 residues early in the read; its end comes from the germline J gene. The rearrangement links TRBV7-2 to TRBJ1-5; 7 nucleotides align to TRBD1. This CDR3 spans 14 amino acids. Germline loops: CDR1 SGHTA, CDR2 FQGNSA. Trimming cost V 3 bases and J 7 bases; bases outside gene matches: 6. The sequenced part of the CDR3 DNA is TGTGCCAGCAGCTTTTCAACAGGGGACCAGCCC. This codes for CASSFSTGDQP. The complete CDR3 reads CASSFSTGDQPQHF. The entire variable domain, with the rest obtained from reference TRBV7-2 and TRBJ1-5, is as follows: GAGVSQSPSNKVTEKGKDVELRCDPISGHTALYWYRQSLGQGLEFLIYFQGNSAPDKSGLPSDRFSAERTGGSVSTLTIQRTQQEDSAVYLCASSFSTGDQPQHFGDGTRLSIL.

This clone was found many times. The missing CDR3 end, 3 residues past where the read stops, is filled in from the germline J gene. The chain carries TRBV6-7 and TRBJ1-5; TRBD1 is a possible D gene (5 bases). TRBV6-7 is sorted into the ORF group, with uncertain function. V was shortened by 4 bases and J by 4 bases, with 8 bases between the two germline ends. The CDR3 has 13 amino acids. CDR3 bases read: TGTGCCAGCAGTTCCGGGGGTAATCAGCCC. This gives the protein CASSSGGNQP. The whole CDR3 sequence reads CASSSGGNQPQHF.

This clone was recorded many times. The DNA ends 3 residues before the CDR3 does, and the rest of the CDR3 is filled in from the germline J gene. V is TRBV20-1 and J is TRBJ2-7; 8 nucleotides line up with TRBD2. Germline lookup yields CDR1 DFQATT and CDR2 SNEGSKA (reference sequence). The length of the CDR3 is 14 residues. Trimming took 4 bases from V and 6 from J; bases not matched to a gene: 11. CDR3 residues: CSATLGGSGGEQYF. The sequenced CDR3 bases are TGCAGTGCTACCTTAGGCGGGAGCGGGGGCGAG.

This clone was observed many times. The sequence runs out 3 residues before the end of the CDR3; the remainder is reconstructed from the germline J gene. The chain recombines TRBV28 with TRBJ2-1, with D possibly TRBD2 on 6 matching bases. V was trimmed by 3 bases and J by 2 bases, leaving 20 bases between them. From germline, CDR1 is MDHEN and CDR2 SYDVKM. CDR3 length equals 18 residues. The part of the CDR3 DNA that was read is TGTGCCAGCAGTTTCGATGACCCTCGGGACTTCACCTACAATGAG. Protein sequence: CASSFDDPRDFTYNE. The CDR3 reads in full as CASSFDDPRDFTYNEQFF.

The sample holds many counts of this clone. The read ends 3 residues early relative to the CDR3; the germline J gene fills the gap. V gene TRBV4-1 combines with J gene TRBJ2-5; 9 nucleotides agree with TRBD1. The germline V gene encodes CDR1 MGHRA and CDR2 YSYEKL. The J segment lost 2 bases and the V segment lost 6 bases, leaving 4 bases of the junction unmatched. The length of the CDR3 is 14 residues. The CDR3 protein is CASSRDRAQETQYF. The CDR3 bases that were read are TGCGCCAGCAGTCGGGACAGGGCACAAGAGACC.

Many counts were recorded for this clone. The CDR3 goes on 3 residues after the read ends, and that part is filled in from the germline J gene. This chain joins TRBV20-1 and TRBJ2-5; TRBD2 agrees at 11 bases. V shed 3 bases and J 0 bases; nucleotides not matched to a gene: 9. This CDR3 contains 17 residues. Germline V gives CDR1 DFQATT, CDR2 SNEGSKA (reference sequence). CDR3 DNA (partial): TGCAGTGCTAGCGTGGGACTAGCGGCCCTCCACCAAGAGACC. Protein sequence: CSASVGLAALHQET. The whole CDR3 region reads CSASVGLAALHQETQYF.

This clone appeared many times. The read ends 3 residues before the CDR3 terminus; that terminus is restored from the germline J gene. The chain uses TRBV18 and TRBJ2-3, with 11 bases identical to TRBD2. V lost 5 bases to trimming and J lost 0 bases; unmatched junction nucleotides: 13. CDR1 is KGHSH, CDR2 LQKENI, per germline. CDR3 length: 19 amino acids. The CDR3 loop reads CASSKARLAGGTSTDTQYF. CDR3 DNA (partial): TGTGCCAGCTCAAAGGCCCGCCTAGCGGGGGGCACCAGCACAGATACG.

In this sample, this clone turned up many times. Sequencing ends 3 residues short of the CDR3 end; the germline J gene provides the rest. The chain combines TRBV6-1 with TRBJ1-1, with D possibly being TRBD1 (6 bases). This CDR3 spans 14 amino acids. V was pared by 2 bases and J by 2 bases, with 9 bases between. The germline V gene encodes CDR1 MNHNS and CDR2 SASEGT. CDR3 amino acids: CASSERQVNTEAFF. The part of the CDR3 DNA that was read is TGTGCCAGCAGTGAACGACAGGTTAACACTGAA.

This clone has at least ten counts. The read falls 3 residues short of the CDR3 end, and the missing part is taken from the germline J gene. The V and J genes are TRBV9 and TRBJ2-1, with D possibly being TRBD2 (5 bases). This CDR3 is 16 amino acids long. Trimming pared 0 bases from V and 7 bases from J, leaving 17 bases between. The germline V gene has CDR1 SGDLS and CDR2 YYNGEE. CDR3 amino acids: CASSVVALPSRNEQFF. The part of the CDR3 DNA that was read is TGTGCCAGCAGCGTAGTAGCGCTCCCCAGCAGGAATGAG. Combining the CDR3 with reference TRBV9 and TRBJ2-1 gives the whole variable domain DSGVTQTPKHLITATGQRVTLRCSPRSGDLSVYWYQQSLDQGLQFLIQYYNGEERAKGNILERFSAQQFPDLHSELNLSSLELGDSALYFCASSVVALPSRNEQFFGPGTRLTVL.

At least ten counts were recorded for this clone. Read coverage stops 3 residues before the CDR3 terminus; the germline J gene supplies the remainder. The chain uses TRBV12-3 or TRBV12-4 and TRBJ1-1; weak D call: TRBD1 (5 bases). The CDR3 consists of 11 residues. V gave up 6 bases and J gave up 7 bases, with 9 bases separating them. Incomplete CDR3 DNA: TGTGCCAGCAGACAGGACCTTGAA. This encodes CASRQDLE. The complete CDR3 sequence is CASRQDLEAFF.

The table lists this clone with many counts. The read terminates 3 residues before the CDR3 end, so the remaining end is supplied by the germline J gene. V gene TRBV2 combines with J gene TRBJ2-2, with 15 bases that match TRBD2. The germline gives CDR1 SNHLY, CDR2 FYNNEI. V gave up 6 bases and J gave up 2 bases; unmatched junction bases: 10. CDR3 size: 19 residues. The CDR3 sequence is CASSAGTSGRIDNTGELFF. Incomplete CDR3 DNA: TGTGCCAGCAGCGCCGGGACTAGCGGGAGGATCGATAACACCGGGGAG.

At least ten counts were recorded for this clone. Sequencing ends 3 residues short of the CDR3 end; the germline J gene provides the rest. The chain joins TRBV7-9 to TRBJ1-2; a weak D match, TRBD1 (6 bases). The CDR3 length is 14 residues. Deletions cut 1 base from V and 6 bases from J, with 12 bases between. Germline V lookup: CDR1 SEHNR, CDR2 FQNEAQ (reference sequence). The covered CDR3 bases are TGTGCCAGCAGCTTAGACCGCAGGGGAGATGGC. Translated: CASSLDRRGDG. The full CDR3 protein reads CASSLDRRGDGYTF. Drawing the rest from reference TRBV7-9 and TRBJ1-2, the complete variable domain is DTGVSQNPRHKITKRGQNVTFRCDPISEHNRLYWYRQTLGQGPEFLTYFQNEAQLEKSRLLSDRFSAERPKGSFSTLEIQRTEQGDSAMYLCASSLDRRGDGYTFGSGTRLTVV.

This clone was counted many times. Sequencing ends 3 residues short of the CDR3 end; the germline J gene provides the rest. The chain employs TRBV7-3 and TRBJ2-4, with D maybe TRBD2 (5 bases). The CDR3 has 13 amino acids. In germline, CDR1 is SGHTA, CDR2 FQGTGA. Partial CDR3 DNA: TGTGCCAGCAGCTTAACAAGCGGCGGTATT. It specifies CASSLTSGGI. The full CDR3 reads CASSLTSGGIQYF.

This clone was detected many times. Read sequence stops 3 residues before the CDR3 end, and the germline J gene provides the missing end. The chain recombines TRBV5-1 with TRBJ2-2; D is perhaps TRBD2 (6 bases). CDR3 length: 17 amino acids. Deletions cut 0 bases from V and 6 bases from J, with 18 bases between. Looked up from germline, CDR1 is SGHRS and CDR2 is YFSETQ. The covered CDR3 bases are TGCGCCAGCAGCTTGGGACTAGTTCGTGGTAAGGCCGGGGAG. Protein product: CASSLGLVRGKAGE. The whole CDR3 protein reads CASSLGLVRGKAGELFF.

There are a few counts of this clone. A junction end diverges from the germline sequence, so it may reflect a read error. The read stops 3 residues short of the end of the CDR3; the missing end is completed from the germline J gene. V is TRBV7-4 and J is TRBJ2-3; 8 nucleotides align to TRBD2. The CDR3 is 17 residues long. The V gene's germline CDR1 is SGHVT and CDR2 SQSDAQ. CDR3 DNA (partial): TGCACCAGCAGCCATGTTAGCGGGGTAAATAGCACAGATACG. It is translated as CTSSHVSGVNSTDT. In full, the CDR3 is CTSSHVSGVNSTDTQYF.

This clone was counted many times. The read is 3 residues too short to cover the CDR3 end, so that end is filled in from the germline J gene. This chain links TRBV7-9 with TRBJ1-5; 7 bases agree with TRBD1. The J segment lost 3 bases and the V segment lost 6 bases, leaving 5 bases of the junction unmatched. The germline V gene encodes CDR1 SEHNR and CDR2 FQNEAQ (reference sequence). The CDR3 has 14 amino acids. Here the CDR3 reads CASSTGTDNQPQHF. The CDR3 DNA, read in part, is TGTGCCAGCAGTACCGGGACAGACAATCAGCCC.